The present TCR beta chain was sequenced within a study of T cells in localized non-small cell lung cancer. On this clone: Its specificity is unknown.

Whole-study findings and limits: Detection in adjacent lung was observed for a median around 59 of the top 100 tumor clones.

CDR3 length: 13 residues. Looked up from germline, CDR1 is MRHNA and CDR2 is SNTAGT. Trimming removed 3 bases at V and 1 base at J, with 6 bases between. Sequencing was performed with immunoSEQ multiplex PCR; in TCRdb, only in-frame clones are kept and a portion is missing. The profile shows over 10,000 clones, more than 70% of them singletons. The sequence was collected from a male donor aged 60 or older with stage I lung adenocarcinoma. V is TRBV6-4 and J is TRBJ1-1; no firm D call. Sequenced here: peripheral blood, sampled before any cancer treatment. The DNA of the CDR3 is TGTGCCAGCAGTGAGTACAAGAACACTGAAGCTTTCTTT. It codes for CASSEYKNTEAFF.